The T cell receptor (beta chain) under discussion was sequenced for a study of T-cell reconstitution after alpha-beta-depleted transplantation in children. The authors prepared the TCRbeta library with unique molecular identifiers. TCRdb ran MiXCR on the PCR reads and lists one entry per CDR3 protein. This table has more than 450,000 distinct CDR3 sequences, about 18% appearing once. J was trimmed by 3 bases and V by 3 bases; bases with no gene match: 6. Germline CDR1 SGHVS, CDR2 FQNEAQ. The length of the CDR3 is 15 residues. This clonotype came up a few times. The chain carries TRBV7-8 and TRBJ2-7; TRBD2 agrees at 9 bases. The source of this sequence is a human donor who donated a stem cell graft to a child with acute lymphoblastic leukemia. The sequences come from PBMCs from the stem cell graft donor, collected from the stem cell graft. CDR3 DNA sequence: TGTGCCAGCAGCTTTAGCGGGAGTCGGAGCTACGAGCAGTACTTC. Translated, it gives CASSFSGSRSYEQYF.